This is a list of T cell receptor beta chains from one sample in a study of blood T cells in healthy people across ages. One entry per CDR3 protein results from TCRdb running MiXCR on the 5' RACE reads. This sample has 500,000 to 700,000 distinct CDR3 sequences, with 25% to 35% found just once. Sequenced material: blood. The receptor source for this set is a woman aged 80 or over in good health. Both conserved end residues are part of each CDR3. A D gene is named only where the DNA matches it firmly. The size field is filled for only some rows; it gives once, few, many or a size class.

CDR3 length	clone size	V gene	J gene	D gene	CDR3 DNA	CDR3 protein
14	many	TRBV29-1	TRBJ1-1	-	TGCAGCGTGAAGGACCAGGGGCGGAACACTGAAGCTTTCTTT	CSVKDQGRNTEAFF
16	-	TRBV2	TRBJ1-4	TRBD1	TGTGCCAGCAGAGCGCGACAGGGGCGGATTAATGAAAAACTGTTTTTT	CASRARQGRINEKLFF
17	many	TRBV6-2/TRBV6-3	TRBJ2-3	-	TGTGCCAGCAGTTACTCGAGTGACCCTGAAAGCACAGATACGCAGTATTTT	CASSYSSDPESTDTQYF
15	-	TRBV2	TRBJ1-5	-	TGTGCCAGCAGTGAAGAGTGGGGGGGCAGTCAGCCCCAGCATTTT	CASSEEWGGSQPQHF
15	many	TRBV29-1	TRBJ2-4	-	TGCAGCGTTGGTGAGGGAACCCTAGCCAAAAACATTCAGTACTTC	CSVGEGTLAKNIQYF
12	many	TRBV29-1	TRBJ2-5	-	TGCAGCGCCACCCCTGAGGGAGAGACCCAGTACTTC	CSATPEGETQYF
15	many	TRBV6-5	TRBJ2-6	-	TGTGCCAGCAGCGACGGGGCAGCTGGGGCCAACGTCCTGACTTTC	CASSDGAAGANVLTF
16	few	TRBV24-1	TRBJ2-7	-	TGTGCCACCAGTGATCCTAGTGGGGACTCGTACAATGAGCAGTACTTC	CATSDPSGDSYNEQYF
15	-	TRBV7-9	TRBJ2-1	TRBD2	TGTGCCAGCAGCCCTATAGCGGGGGGCCGCAATGAGCAGTTCTTC	CASSPIAGGRNEQFF
17	-	TRBV24-1	TRBJ2-1	TRBD2	TGTGCCACCAGTGATTTCCGCGGGAGGGGACCGGGATGGGAGCAGTTCTTC	CATSDFRGRGPGWEQFF
15	-	TRBV5-6	TRBJ2-5	-	TGTGCCAGCAGCTCCCGTCCGGACAAGTTAGGGACCCAGTACTTC	CASSSRPDKLGTQYF
15	-	TRBV7-2	TRBJ2-3	-	TGTGCCAGCAGCTTAAGGTTGACGGACACAGATACGCAGTATTTT	CASSLRLTDTDTQYF
15	few	TRBV28	TRBJ1-2	TRBD1	TGTGCCAGCAGTTTCCTCGACAGGGATCTCTATGGCTACACCTTC	CASSFLDRDLYGYTF
16	many	TRBV12-3/TRBV12-4	TRBJ2-5	TRBD2	TGTGCCAGCAGTCTGTATGGGGGGGTTGCGCAAGAGACCCAGTACTTC	CASSLYGGVAQETQYF
13	many	TRBV28	TRBJ2-3	-	TGTGCCAGCAGTGACCCCGGGGCAGATACGCAGTATTTT	CASSDPGADTQYF
15	many	TRBV9	TRBJ2-1	TRBD2	TGTGCCAGCAGCCTGACCGGGACCCGGGGGGATGAGCAGTTCTTC	CASSLTGTRGDEQFF
13	few	TRBV6-6	TRBJ2-7	TRBD2	TGTGCCGGCAGTCTAGCGGGGGGGCTGGAACAGTACTTC	CAGSLAGGLEQYF
15	many	TRBV5-1	TRBJ1-2	-	TGCGCCAGCAGCTTGGCCGGACAGAGAAGCTATGGCTACACCTTC	CASSLAGQRSYGYTF
15	-	TRBV5-1	TRBJ2-5	TRBD2	TGCGCCAGCAGCGTTAGCGGGGGGGCTATAGAGACCCAGTACTTC	CASSVSGGAIETQYF
14	few	TRBV5-5	TRBJ2-3	-	TGTGCCAGCTCGACGGTGGGCCTCACAGATACGCAGTATTTT	CASSTVGLTDTQYF
17	many	TRBV7-9	TRBJ1-2	TRBD1	TGTGCCAGCAGCTTAGCGGGACAGGGATGGTCGGACTATGGCTACACCTTC	CASSLAGQGWSDYGYTF
16	many	TRBV20-1	TRBJ2-6	TRBD2	TGCAGTGCTAGAGCTAGCGGGGGATCCGGGGCCAACGTCCTGACTTTC	CSARASGGSGANVLTF
14	many	TRBV20-1	TRBJ1-6	-	TGCAGTGCTAGGGGGGGAGCCGGGAGTTCACCCCTCCACTTT	CSARGGAGSSPLHF
16	many	TRBV5-6	TRBJ2-3	-	TGTGCCAGCAGCGGACCGGGACTCGGATCTGTGGATACGCAGTATTTT	CASSGPGLGSVDTQYF
14	-	TRBV20-1	TRBJ2-1	-	TGCAGTGCTAGAGCCCCAGGGAACTCCTACGAGCGGTTCTTC	CSARAPGNSYERFF